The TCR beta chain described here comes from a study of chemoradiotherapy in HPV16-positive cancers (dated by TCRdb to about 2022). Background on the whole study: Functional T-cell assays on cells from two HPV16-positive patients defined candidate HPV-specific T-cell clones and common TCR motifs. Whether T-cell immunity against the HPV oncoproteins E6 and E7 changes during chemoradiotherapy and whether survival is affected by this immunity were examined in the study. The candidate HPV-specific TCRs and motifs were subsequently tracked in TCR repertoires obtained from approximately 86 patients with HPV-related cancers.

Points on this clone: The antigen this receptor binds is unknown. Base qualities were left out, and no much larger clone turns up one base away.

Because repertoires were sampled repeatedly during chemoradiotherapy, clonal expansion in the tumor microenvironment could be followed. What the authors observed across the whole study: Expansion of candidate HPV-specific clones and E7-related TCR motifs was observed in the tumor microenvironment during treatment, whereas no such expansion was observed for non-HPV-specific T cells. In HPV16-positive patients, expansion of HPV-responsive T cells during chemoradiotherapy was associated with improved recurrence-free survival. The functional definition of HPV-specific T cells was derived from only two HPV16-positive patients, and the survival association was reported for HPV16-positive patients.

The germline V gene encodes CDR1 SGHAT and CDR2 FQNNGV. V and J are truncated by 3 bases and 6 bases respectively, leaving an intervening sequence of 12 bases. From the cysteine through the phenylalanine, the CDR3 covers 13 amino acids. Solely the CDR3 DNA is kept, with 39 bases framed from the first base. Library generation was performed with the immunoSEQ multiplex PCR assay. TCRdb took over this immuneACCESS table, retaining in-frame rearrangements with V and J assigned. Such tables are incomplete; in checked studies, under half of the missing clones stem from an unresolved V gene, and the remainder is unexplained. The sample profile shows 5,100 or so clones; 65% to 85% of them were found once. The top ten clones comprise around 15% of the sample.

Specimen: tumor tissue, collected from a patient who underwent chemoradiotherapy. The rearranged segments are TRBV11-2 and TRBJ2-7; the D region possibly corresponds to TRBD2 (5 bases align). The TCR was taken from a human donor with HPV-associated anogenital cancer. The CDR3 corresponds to CASSFSEDREQYF. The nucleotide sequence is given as TGTGCCAGCAGCTTTTCGGAGGATCGCGAGCAGTACTTC.